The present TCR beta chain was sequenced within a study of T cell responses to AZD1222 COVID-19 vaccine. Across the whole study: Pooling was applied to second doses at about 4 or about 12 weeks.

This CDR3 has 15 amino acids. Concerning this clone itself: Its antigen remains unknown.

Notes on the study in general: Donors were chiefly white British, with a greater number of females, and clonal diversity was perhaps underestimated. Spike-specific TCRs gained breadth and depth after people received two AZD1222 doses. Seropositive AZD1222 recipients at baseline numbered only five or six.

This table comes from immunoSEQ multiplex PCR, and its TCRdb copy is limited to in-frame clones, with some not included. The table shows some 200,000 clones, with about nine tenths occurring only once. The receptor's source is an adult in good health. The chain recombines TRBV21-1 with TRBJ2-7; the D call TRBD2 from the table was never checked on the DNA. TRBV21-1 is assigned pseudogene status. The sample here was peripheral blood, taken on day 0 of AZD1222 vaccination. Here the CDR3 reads CASSRGGQGPPEQYF. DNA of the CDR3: TGTGCCAGCAGCCGGGGAGGGCAGGGCCCGCCCGAGCAGTACTTC.